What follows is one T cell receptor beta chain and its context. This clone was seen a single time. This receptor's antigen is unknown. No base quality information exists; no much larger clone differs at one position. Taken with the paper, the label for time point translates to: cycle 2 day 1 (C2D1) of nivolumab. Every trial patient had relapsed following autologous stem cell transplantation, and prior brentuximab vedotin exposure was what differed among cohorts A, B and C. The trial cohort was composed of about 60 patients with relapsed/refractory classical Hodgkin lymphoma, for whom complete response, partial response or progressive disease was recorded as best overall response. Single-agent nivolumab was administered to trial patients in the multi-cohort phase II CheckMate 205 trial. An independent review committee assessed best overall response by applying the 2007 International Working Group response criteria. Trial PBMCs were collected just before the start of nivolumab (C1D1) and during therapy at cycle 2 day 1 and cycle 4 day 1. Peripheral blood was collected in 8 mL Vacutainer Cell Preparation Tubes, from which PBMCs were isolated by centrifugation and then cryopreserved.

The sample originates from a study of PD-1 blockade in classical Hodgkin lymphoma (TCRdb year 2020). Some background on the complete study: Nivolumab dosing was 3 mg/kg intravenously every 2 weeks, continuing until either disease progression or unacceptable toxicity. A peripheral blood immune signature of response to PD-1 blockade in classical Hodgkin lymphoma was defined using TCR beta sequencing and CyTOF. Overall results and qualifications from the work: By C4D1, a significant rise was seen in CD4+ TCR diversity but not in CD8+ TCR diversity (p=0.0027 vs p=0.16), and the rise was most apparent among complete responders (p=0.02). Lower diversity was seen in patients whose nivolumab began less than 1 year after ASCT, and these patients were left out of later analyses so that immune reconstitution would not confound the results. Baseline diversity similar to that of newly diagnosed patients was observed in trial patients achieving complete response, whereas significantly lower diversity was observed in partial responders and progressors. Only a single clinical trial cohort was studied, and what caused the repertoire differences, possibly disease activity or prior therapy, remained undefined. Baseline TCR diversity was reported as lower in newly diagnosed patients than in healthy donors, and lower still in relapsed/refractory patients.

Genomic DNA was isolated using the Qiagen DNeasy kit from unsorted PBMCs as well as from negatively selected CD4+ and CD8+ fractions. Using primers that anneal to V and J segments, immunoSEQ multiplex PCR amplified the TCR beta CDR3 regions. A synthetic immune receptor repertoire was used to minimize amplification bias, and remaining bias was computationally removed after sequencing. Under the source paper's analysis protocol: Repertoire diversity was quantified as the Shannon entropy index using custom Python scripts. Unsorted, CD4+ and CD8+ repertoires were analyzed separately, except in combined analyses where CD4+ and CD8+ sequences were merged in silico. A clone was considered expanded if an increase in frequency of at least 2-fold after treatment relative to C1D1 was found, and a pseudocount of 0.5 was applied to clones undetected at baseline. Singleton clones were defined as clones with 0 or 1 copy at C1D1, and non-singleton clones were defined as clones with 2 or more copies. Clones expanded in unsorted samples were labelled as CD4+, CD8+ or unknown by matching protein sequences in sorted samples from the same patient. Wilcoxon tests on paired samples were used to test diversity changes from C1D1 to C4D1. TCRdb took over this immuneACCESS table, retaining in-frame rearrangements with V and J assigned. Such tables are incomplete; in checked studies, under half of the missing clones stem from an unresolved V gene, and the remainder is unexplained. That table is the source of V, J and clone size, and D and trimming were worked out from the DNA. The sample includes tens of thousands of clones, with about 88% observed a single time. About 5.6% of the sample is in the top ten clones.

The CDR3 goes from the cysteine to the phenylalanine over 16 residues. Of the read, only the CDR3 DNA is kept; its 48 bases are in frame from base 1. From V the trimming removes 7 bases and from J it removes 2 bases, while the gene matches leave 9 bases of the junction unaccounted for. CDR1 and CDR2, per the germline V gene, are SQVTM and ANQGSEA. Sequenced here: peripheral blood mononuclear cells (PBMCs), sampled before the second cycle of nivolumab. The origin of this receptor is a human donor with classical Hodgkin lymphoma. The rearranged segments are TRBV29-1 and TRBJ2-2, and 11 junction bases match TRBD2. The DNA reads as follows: TGCAGCGCCCTGACTAGCGGGGAGACAAACACCGGGGAGCTGTTTTTT. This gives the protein CSALTSGETNTGELFF.